This entry lists 28 T cell receptor beta chains sequenced from one sample in a study of post-analysis software for immune sequencing data. Study findings and constraints: Among roughly 5 TRBV segments more frequent in patients than controls were TRBV5-6, TRBV5-1 and TRBV20-1.

Which antigens these TCRs recognize remains unknown. cDNA libraries for TCR beta contained unique molecular identifiers. TCRdb used MiXCR to reprocess the PCR reads, holding one entry per CDR3 protein. This table holds some 260,000 distinct CDR3 sequences, 36% found once. The material sequenced was blood. The receptors were sampled from a girl aged 10 to 17 with multiple sclerosis.

V usage is TRBV18 and J usage is TRBJ1-1; 11 positions match TRBD1. The germline V gene encodes CDR1 KGHSH and CDR2 LQKENI. The CDR3 spans 15 residues. J lost 1 base, V lost 3 bases, and 1 base had no gene match. The CDR3: CASSPGQGENTEAFF. The CDR3 DNA reads TGTGCCAGCTCACCGGGACAGGGGGAGAACACTGAAGCTTTCTTT.

The chain uses TRBV6-5 and TRBJ2-1; the D gene could be TRBD1 or TRBD2 (5 bases each). With 3 bases removed from V and 9 bases from J, the gap between germline ends came to 24 bases. The CDR3 covers 17 residues. Germline-derived CDR1 and CDR2 are MNHEY and SVGAGI. DNA for the CDR3: TGTGCCAGCAGTTATCGGGACGTAGTACCTTGGAGTGGTGAGCAGTTCTTC. Its translation: CASSYRDVVPWSGEQFF.

As for this clonotype: A much larger clone lies a single base off, so this may be a read error. The V gene is TRBV12-3 or TRBV12-4, the J gene TRBJ2-3; D unclear. The CDR3 runs 12 residues. With 6 bases removed from V and 2 bases from J, the gap between germline ends came to 6 bases. CDR3 coding DNA: TGTGCCAGCAGACTACTCACAGATACGCAGTATTTT. Translating it yields CASRLLTDTQYF.

At least ten counts were recorded for this clonotype. The chain employs TRBV15 and TRBJ2-3; 11 bases are a match to TRBD1. The CDR3 covers 15 residues. Germline CDR1 LNHNV, CDR2 YYDKDF (reference sequence). V lost 4 bases and J lost 5; bases outside the gene matches: 5. CDR3 residues: CATSIPGQGGDTQYF. The CDR3 nucleotides read TGTGCCACCAGCATACCGGGACAGGGGGGAGATACGCAGTATTTT.

As to this clonotype: This may be a read error, as it is one base from a much larger clone. The chain carries TRBV20-1 and TRBJ1-5; D call uncertain. Trimming pared 5 bases from V and 2 bases from J, leaving 16 bases between. This CDR3 comprises 15 residues. Germline lookup yields CDR1 DFQATT and CDR2 SNEGSKA (reference sequence). The CDR3 DNA reads TGCAGTGCTCCAGAGGGCTCTATGGGCAATCAGCCCCAGCATTTT. It codes for CSAPEGSMGNQPQHF.

The table lists this clonotype with many counts. Here the CDR3 DNA reads TGTGCCAGCAGCTTGGAACTTAGCTCCTACAATGAGCAGTTCTTC. Amino acid sequence: CASSLELSSYNEQFF. The chain employs TRBV7-3 and TRBJ2-1; no clear D. There are 15 residues in the CDR3. Trimming took off 3 bases at V and 0 bases at J, with 9 bases between the two ends. Per the germline V gene, CDR1 is SGHTA and CDR2 is FQGTGA.

Points on this clonotype: The junction and the germline gene differ at one end; a read error may be behind it. The V gene is TRBV29-1, the J gene TRBJ1-1; D call uncertain. Germline CDR1 SQVTM, CDR2 ANQGSEA. CDR3 length equals 12 residues. CDR3 region: CGVAGMNTEAFF. The DNA for the CDR3 is TGCGGCGTCGCCGGTATGAACACTGAAGCTTTCTTT.

This clonotype was observed many times. The rearrangement links TRBV18 to TRBJ2-7; D uncertain. The germline V gene has CDR1 KGHSH and CDR2 LQKENI. This CDR3 comprises 13 residues. Between the trimmed V and J ends, which lost 6 bases and 6 bases, there was a span of 15 bases. The chain's CDR3 is CASSLRQDAEQYF. The DNA for the CDR3 is TGTGCCAGCTCCCTTAGGCAAGATGCCGAGCAGTACTTC.

Only a few counts were recorded for this clonotype. A much larger clone differs from this one at a single base, so this may be a read error. The rearrangement links TRBV10-3 to TRBJ1-2, with 8 bases fitting TRBD1. Looked up from germline, CDR1 is ENHRY and CDR2 is SYGVKD. The CDR3 is 14 residues long. This CDR3 reads CAISESDRVYGCTF. For the CDR3, the DNA is TGTGCCATCAGTGAGTCGGACAGGGTTTATGGCTGCACCTTC.

The gene calls are TRBV7-2 and TRBJ1-5, with unresolved D. The CDR3 is 14 amino acids. V was pared by 5 bases and J by 7 bases, with 15 bases between. The germline V gene has CDR1 SGHTA and CDR2 FQGNSA. For the CDR3, the DNA is TGTGCCAGCAGCCCCCGACCGGGATGGCAGCCCCAGCATTTT. Protein product: CASSPRPGWQPQHF.

This clonotype was recorded at least ten times. The CDR3 is CSARERTGGNSGANVLTF. CDR3 nucleotide sequence: TGCAGTGCTAGAGAACGGACAGGGGGCAACTCTGGGGCCAACGTCCTGACTTTC. V and J are TRBV20-1 and TRBJ2-6; 11 bases agree with TRBD1. This CDR3 contains 18 residues. After removal of 0 bases from V and 0 bases from J, the junction contained 4 bases not matched to a gene. Per the germline V gene, CDR1 is DFQATT and CDR2 is SNEGSKA (reference sequence).

V and J are TRBV18 and TRBJ2-7, with D possibly matching TRBD2 (6 bases). Germline CDR1 and CDR2: KGHSH and LQKENI. V lost 6 bases and J lost 1, with 10 bases in between. The CDR3 has 13 residues. CDR3 in amino acids: CASSPGLSYEQYF. The CDR3 bases are TGTGCCAGCTCCCCCGGACTATCCTACGAGCAGTACTTC.

This clonotype has at least ten counts. The V call is TRBV12-5, the J call TRBJ1-2; D possibly corresponds to TRBD1 (5 bases). CDR1 and CDR2 from the germline V gene are LGHNT and FRNRAP. The CDR3 is made up of 12 amino acids. Between the trimmed V and J ends, which lost 4 bases and 7 bases, there was a span of 10 bases. The CDR3 region is CASGYPGGGYTF. The CDR3 DNA is TGTGCTAGTGGTTATCCGGGGGGTGGCTACACCTTC.

This clonotype was seen many times. V usage is TRBV4-1 and J usage is TRBJ1-2, with D unresolved. Germline assignment: CDR1 MGHRA and CDR2 YSYEKL. This CDR3 has 13 residues. Trimming removed 1 base at V and 8 bases at J, with 11 bases between. The CDR3 reads CASSQAQRGGYTF. CDR3 nucleotides: TGCGCCAGCAGCCAAGCCCAACGAGGGGGCTACACCTTC.

Notes on this clonotype: A much larger clone differs from this one at a single base, so this may be a read error. The V gene is TRBV28, the J gene TRBJ2-1, with 8 bases identical to TRBD2. CDR1 and CDR2 from the germline V gene are MDHEN and SYDVKM. The length of the CDR3 is 16 residues. CDR3: CASRSYPGLGNNGQFF. The CDR3 coding sequence is TGTGCCAGCAGGTCTTACCCGGGACTAGGTAACAATGGGCAGTTCTTC.

The table lists this clonotype with many counts. V usage is TRBV4-1 and J usage is TRBJ1-1; 11 nucleotides agree with TRBD1. V dropped 5 bases and J dropped 0; count of bases not matched to a gene: 2. Per germline, CDR1 MGHRA and CDR2 YSYEKL. This CDR3 is built from 15 residues. The CDR3 is CASSGQGAVNTEAFF. The CDR3 DNA follows: TGCGCCAGCAGCGGACAGGGGGCAGTGAACACTGAAGCTTTCTTT.

The chain joins TRBV7-8 to TRBJ2-5; D may be TRBD2 (6 bases). CDR1 and CDR2 from the germline V gene are SGHVS and FQNEAQ. This CDR3 contains 13 residues. V was shortened by 0 bases and J by 9 bases, with 11 bases between the two germline ends. The CDR3 loop is CASSLARREAQYF. DNA of the CDR3: TGTGCCAGCAGCTTAGCTCGGAGGGAGGCCCAGTACTTC.

The chain joins TRBV2 to TRBJ2-1, with D unresolved. The CDR3 is made up of 15 amino acids. V was cut by 1 base and J by 0 bases, with 7 bases left in between. Per the germline V gene, CDR1 is SNHLY and CDR2 is FYNNEI. CDR3 DNA sequence: TGTGCCAGCAGTGAAGGGGATAGCTCCTACAATGAGCAGTTCTTC. Translating it yields CASSEGDSSYNEQFF.

This clonotype was observed many times. This chain joins TRBV4-1 and TRBJ1-6; 7 bases are shared with TRBD1. This CDR3 has 17 amino acids. The J segment lost 0 bases and the V segment lost 4 bases, leaving 6 bases of the junction unmatched. Germline V gene sequence: CDR1 MGHRA, CDR2 YSYEKL. In nucleotides, the CDR3 is TGCGCCAGCAGCCGGTACAGGGACAGCTCCTATAATTCACCCCTCCACTTT. Translation: CASSRYRDSSYNSPLHF.

This clonotype was counted at least ten times. The J gene is TRBJ1-1, the V gene TRBV4-1; weak D call: TRBD1 (6 bases). This CDR3 spans 15 amino acids. V lost 3 bases to trimming and J lost 6 bases, with 17 bases between them. Per the germline V gene, CDR1 is MGHRA and CDR2 is YSYEKL. The chain's CDR3 is CASSHLRDTASEAFF. The CDR3 coding sequence is TGCGCCAGCAGCCATCTAAGGGACACTGCCTCTGAAGCTTTCTTT.

Notes on this clonotype: A single base separates this from a much larger clone, so it may be a read error. This chain uses TRBV27 with TRBJ2-1; 7 bases align to TRBD2. The CDR3 consists of 15 residues. Germline-derived CDR1 and CDR2 are MNHEY and SMNVEV (reference sequence). Trimming took 2 bases from V and 3 from J; bases not matched to a gene: 4. CDR3 coding DNA: TGTGCCAGCAGTTTAGCGGGAGCGGACTACAATGAGCAGTTCTTC. It is translated as CASSLAGADYNEQFF.

This clonotype was recorded at least ten times. The chain links TRBV7-9 to TRBJ2-5; TRBD1 matches 11 bases. The V gene's germline CDR1 is SEHNR and CDR2 FQNEAQ (reference sequence). This CDR3 has 16 residues. Unmatched junction bases numbered 6, after V lost 2 bases and J lost 4 bases. For the CDR3, the DNA is TGTGCCAGCAGCTTACCCGCGGACAGGGGGCCAGAGACCCAGTACTTC. Amino acids: CASSLPADRGPETQYF. Looking up the rest from reference TRBV7-9 and TRBJ2-5 gives the full variable domain: DTGVSQNPRHKITKRGQNVTFRCDPISEHNRLYWYRQTLGQGPEFLTYFQNEAQLEKSRLLSDRFSAERPKGSFSTLEIQRTEQGDSAMYLCASSLPADRGPETQYFGPGTRLLVL.

The table lists this clonotype with many counts. This chain uses TRBV29-1 with TRBJ1-1; TRBD1 might be the D (5 bases). V gave up 3 bases and J gave up 0 bases, with 17 bases separating them. Germline values: CDR1 SQVTM, CDR2 ANQGSEA. The CDR3 consists of 16 residues. CDR3 amino acids: CSVEHRFETLNTEAFF. In DNA, the CDR3 is TGCAGCGTTGAGCACAGGTTCGAGACCCTGAACACTGAAGCTTTCTTT.

This clonotype occurred a few times. The rearrangement joins TRBV6-1 to TRBJ1-3; 8 positions match TRBD1. Unmatched junction bases numbered 2, after V lost 4 bases and J lost 0 bases. The CDR3 totals 15 residues. Germline lookup yields CDR1 MNHNS and CDR2 SASEGT. The CDR3 loop is CASSVTGGSGNTIYF. The CDR3 nucleotides are TGTGCCAGCAGTGTAACAGGGGGCTCTGGAAACACCATATATTTT.

The chain is built from TRBV3-1 and TRBJ2-1, with D unresolved. Germline CDR1 and CDR2: LGHDT and YNNKEL (reference sequence). Trimming cost V 6 bases and J 9 bases, with 15 bases left between them. The CDR3 totals 13 residues. The CDR3 nucleotides read TGTGCCAGCAGACCCACGGGTGGGATTGAGCAGTTCTTC. This codes for CASRPTGGIEQFF.

Details on this clonotype: Possible read error: a much larger clone is one base away. The V gene is TRBV10-3, the J gene TRBJ1-1; D not certain. The CDR3 is made up of 12 amino acids. In germline, CDR1 is ENHRY, CDR2 SYGVKD. The CDR3 region has the DNA TGTGCCATCAGCCTCATGAACACTGGAGCTTTCTTT. Translated: CAISLMNTGAFF.

CDR3: CASSEMGGTSYEQYF. The DNA of the CDR3 is TGTGCCAGCAGTGAAATGGGGGGTACGTCCTACGAGCAGTACTTC. J is TRBJ2-7 and V is TRBV6-1; a weak D match, TRBD2 (6 bases). In germline, CDR1 is MNHNS, CDR2 SASEGT. The CDR3 is made up of 15 amino acids. V lost 2 bases and J 1 base, leaving 12 bases between the germline ends.

This clonotype was seen at least ten times. The chain uses TRBV7-9 and TRBJ1-2; 7 bases match TRBD1. The germline CDR1 and CDR2 sequences are SEHNR and FQNEAQ (reference sequence). J gave up 6 bases and V 5 bases, and 3 bases lay outside the gene matches. The CDR3 sequence is 12 residues long. CDR3 sequence (DNA): TGTGCCAGCAGCCCAGGGGGGAATGGCTACACCTTC. Its translation: CASSPGGNGYTF. The full variable domain, its missing parts supplied by reference TRBV7-9 and TRBJ1-2, is DTGVSQNPRHKITKRGQNVTFRCDPISEHNRLYWYRQTLGQGPEFLTYFQNEAQLEKSRLLSDRFSAERPKGSFSTLEIQRTEQGDSAMYLCASSPGGNGYTFGSGTRLTVV.